Each of the 18 T cell receptor beta chains below was sequenced from the same sample in a study of PD-1 blockade in mismatch repair-deficient tumors. Libraries were prepared by immunoSEQ multiplex PCR; TCRdb keeps only in-frame clonotypes and omits some of them. The sample shows roughly 120,000 clones, 85% to 90% of them seen only once. Sequencing was performed on peripheral blood, taken just under 74 weeks after starting pembrolizumab. These receptors all stem from an adult with mismatch repair-deficient cancer.

The chain combines TRBV27 with TRBJ1-1, with D possibly matching TRBD1 (5 bases). Between the trimmed V and J ends, which lost 0 bases and 5 bases, there was a span of 13 bases. Looked up from germline, CDR1 is MNHEY and CDR2 is SMNVEV (reference sequence). The CDR3 is 15 amino acids. The CDR3, as DNA: TGTGCCAGCAGTTTATCCCGGGACCTTAGAACTGAAGCTTTCTTT. As protein: CASSLSRDLRTEAFF.

The chain carries TRBV4-2 and TRBJ1-5; unclear D gene. This CDR3 is 15 amino acids long. Germline V gene data show CDR1 as LGHNA and CDR2 as YNFKEQ. V was trimmed by 4 bases and J by 1 base, leaving 11 bases between them. The CDR3, as DNA: TGTGCCAGCAGCCGACTTGGTGAGAGCAATCAGCCCCAGCATTTT. It translates to CASSRLGESNQPQHF.

This clone was picked up one time. V gene TRBV4-1 combines with J gene TRBJ2-7; the D gene is possibly TRBD2 (6 bases). The germline gives CDR1 MGHRA, CDR2 YSYEKL. CDR3 length: 17 amino acids. V was shortened by 0 bases and J by 0 bases, with 15 bases between the two germline ends. The CDR3 loop reads CASSQERLGTPSYEQYF. DNA of the CDR3: TGCGCCAGCAGCCAAGAAAGGCTGGGGACTCCCTCCTACGAGCAGTACTTC.

To note about this clone: Other DNA sequences from this sample encode an identical CDR3 as well. V and J are TRBV27 and TRBJ2-7; weak D call: TRBD1 (6 bases). Germline lookup yields CDR1 MNHEY and CDR2 SMNVEV (reference sequence). V lost 5 bases and J 2 bases, leaving 10 bases between the germline ends. This CDR3 is built from 13 residues. This CDR3 reads CASSLAGAYEQYF. The DNA of the CDR3 is TGTGCCAGCAGTCTGGCAGGGGCCTACGAGCAGTACTTC.

The chain joins TRBV9 to TRBJ2-3; D remains unclear. The germline V and J ends were trimmed by 0 bases and 2 bases, with 4 bases remaining between them. CDR1 and CDR2 (germline): SGDLS, YYNGEE. The CDR3 totals 13 residues. In nucleotides, the CDR3 is TGTGCCAGCAGCGTAGAAAACACAGATACGCAGTATTTT. This codes for CASSVENTDTQYF.

This clone has just a few counts. V gene TRBV19 combines with J gene TRBJ2-7; 9 positions match TRBD1. Germline CDR1 LNHDA, CDR2 SQIVND (reference sequence). The J segment lost 3 bases and the V segment lost 4 bases, leaving 10 bases of the junction unmatched. The CDR3 length is 16 residues. CDR3 in DNA: TGTGCCAGTAGTAGATCTCACCGGGACAGGGTCTACGAGCAGTACTTC. This codes for CASSRSHRDRVYEQYF.

This clone showed up just a few times. The chain links TRBV2 to TRBJ2-7; perhaps TRBD1 as D (6 bases). The CDR3 loop spans 13 amino acids. CDR1 is SNHLY, CDR2 FYNNEI, per germline. The V gene lost 3 bases and the J gene lost 7 bases, with 13 bases spanning the gap. CDR3: CASSDRGVGEQYF. The DNA of the CDR3 is TGTGCCAGCAGTGACAGGGGAGTGGGTGAGCAGTACTTC.

The CDR3 region has the DNA TGTGCCAGCAGCCCCGGACAGGGGGCCCCATCCGGGCAGTACTTC. It specifies CASSPGQGAPSGQYF. V gene TRBV9 combines with J gene TRBJ2-7, with 11 bases lining up with TRBD1. CDR3 size: 15 residues. The germline V gene encodes CDR1 SGDLS and CDR2 YYNGEE. J gave up 9 bases and V 4 bases, and 12 bases lay outside the gene matches.

The chain links TRBV5-1 to TRBJ1-2; 7 positions match TRBD1. The CDR3 spans 17 residues. Germline CDR1 reads SGHRS; CDR2 reads YFSETQ. Losses at the gene ends were 0 bases for V and 6 bases for J; bases not matched to a gene: 14. DNA for the CDR3: TGCGCCAGCAGCTTGGCCATAGGGGGCAGGGGCTACCATGGCTACACCTTC. The encoded protein is CASSLAIGGRGYHGYTF.

CDR3: CASSLDREGETQYF. In DNA, the CDR3 is TGTGCCAGCAGTTTAGACAGGGAGGGCGAGACCCAGTACTTC. The rearrangement uses TRBV28 and TRBJ2-5; possibly TRBD1 or TRBD2 for D (7 bases each). V was pared by 2 bases and J by 5 bases, with 12 bases between. Germline CDR1 and CDR2: MDHEN and SYDVKM. The CDR3 length is 14 residues.

This chain connects TRBV2 to TRBJ2-1; weak D call: TRBD1 (5 bases). Germline-derived CDR1 and CDR2 are SNHLY and FYNNEI. The CDR3 has 13 amino acids. V shed 2 bases and J shed 6 bases, with 8 bases lying between them. The CDR3 DNA follows: TGTGCCAGCAGTGAATATCAGGGCAATGAGCAGTTCTTC. This gives the protein CASSEYQGNEQFF.

The chain carries TRBV19 and TRBJ1-5, with a weak D call TRBD1 (5 bases). V shed 6 bases and J shed 2 bases, with 26 bases lying between them. The V gene's germline CDR1 is LNHDA and CDR2 SQIVND (reference sequence). The CDR3 spans 19 residues. CDR3 coding DNA: TGTGCCAGTAGCCCCCCAGGGCGCCCCAGAGGGAGTGGCAATCAGCCCCAGCATTTT. Its translation is CASSPPGRPRGSGNQPQHF.

The chain carries TRBV5-6 and TRBJ2-7; 8 nucleotides agree with TRBD1. Trimming at V came to 4 bases and at J to 5 bases, leaving 8 bases not matched to a gene. The CDR3 totals 14 residues. The germline V gene encodes CDR1 SGHDT and CDR2 YYEEEE. CDR3 in amino acids: CASSLTGAPHEQYF. CDR3 DNA: TGTGCCAGCAGCCTGACAGGGGCGCCCCACGAGCAGTACTTC.

V gene TRBV4-3 combines with J gene TRBJ2-7, with D maybe TRBD2 (6 bases). Trimming took off 1 base at V and 0 bases at J, with 10 bases between the two ends. In germline, CDR1 is LGHNA, CDR2 YSLEER. The CDR3 loop spans 15 amino acids. DNA of the CDR3: TGCGCCAGCAGCCAAGGGCGGGATAGCTCCTACGAGCAGTACTTC. Protein sequence: CASSQGRDSSYEQYF.

CDR3 bases: TGTGCTAGTGGTTTCGAAAATAGGGGGGGCGGTAGGGTAAGCAATCAGCCCCAGCATTTT. This translates into CASGFENRGGGRVSNQPQHF. The rearrangement joins TRBV12-5 to TRBJ1-5, with D perhaps TRBD1 (6 bases). Germline V gives CDR1 LGHNT, CDR2 FRNRAP. V dropped 3 bases and J dropped 1 base, with 25 bases sitting between them. The length of the CDR3 is 20 residues.

The chain employs TRBV5-1 and TRBJ2-2, with 9 bases lining up with TRBD2. With V trimmed by 1 base and J by 5 bases, 3 bases remained unmatched. The CDR3 runs to 15 residues. The germline CDR1 and CDR2 sequences are SGHRS and YFSETQ. CDR3 loop: CASSLRLADTGELFF. The CDR3 coding sequence is TGCGCCAGCAGCTTGAGACTAGCGGATACCGGGGAGCTGTTTTTT.

This clone was detected only once. This chain links TRBV5-1 with TRBJ1-1; D is unresolved. The CDR3 length is 13 residues. CDR1 and CDR2 from the germline V gene are SGHRS and YFSETQ. The V end was cut by 0 bases, the J end by 2 bases, with 5 bases between. The CDR3 loop reads CASSLAFNTEAFF. CDR3 DNA sequence: TGCGCCAGCAGCTTGGCGTTTAACACTGAAGCTTTCTTT.

The rearrangement joins TRBV11-3 to TRBJ2-4; perhaps TRBD2 as D (6 bases). The CDR3 runs to 15 residues. V was clipped by 4 bases and J by 4 bases, with 14 bases between them. CDR1 SGHNT and CDR2 YENEEA come from the germline V gene. The CDR3 spells CASSYRSGGKNIQYF. CDR3 DNA sequence: TGTGCCAGCAGCTACCGGTCCGGAGGGAAAAACATTCAGTACTTC.